The entry below gives a single T cell receptor beta chain sequence along with its context. The CDR3 is 14 amino acids. The germline V gene has CDR1 MDHEN and CDR2 SYDVKM. V lost 3 bases and J lost 0, with 6 bases in between. Self-reported history from a screening survey and questionnaire set each donor's cohort. The sample is drawn from a study of blood T cell repertoires in COVID-19. Study summary: Samples representing acute and convalescent COVID-19 were sourced from the United States, Italy and Spain.

As handled by the study authors: Amplification from reference gene primers served as the basis for estimated nucleated cell counts. TCRdb's table, derived via immunoSEQ multiplex PCR, lists solely in-frame clones and lacks some. The V and J calls and clone size are taken from that table; D and trimming were inferred from the DNA. The data hold approximately 200,000 clones, with 85% to 90% observed a single time. The gene calls are TRBV28 and TRBJ1-3; D remains ambiguous. The sequencing input was PBMCs or T cells enriched from blood (not recorded which). This sequence originates from a young woman in a cohort exposed to, infected with or recovered from COVID-19 (not recorded which). CDR3 sequence reads: CASSFGNSGNTIYF. The CDR3 DNA is TGTGCCAGCAGTTTCGGTAACTCTGGAAACACCATATATTTT. Based on the CDR3 plus reference TRBV28 and TRBJ1-3, the full variable domain is DVKVTQSSRYLVKRTGEKVFLECVQDMDHENMFWYRQDPGLGLRLIYFSYDVKMKEKGDIPEGYSVSREKKERFSLILESASTNQTSMYLCASSFGNSGNTIYFGEGSWLTVV.